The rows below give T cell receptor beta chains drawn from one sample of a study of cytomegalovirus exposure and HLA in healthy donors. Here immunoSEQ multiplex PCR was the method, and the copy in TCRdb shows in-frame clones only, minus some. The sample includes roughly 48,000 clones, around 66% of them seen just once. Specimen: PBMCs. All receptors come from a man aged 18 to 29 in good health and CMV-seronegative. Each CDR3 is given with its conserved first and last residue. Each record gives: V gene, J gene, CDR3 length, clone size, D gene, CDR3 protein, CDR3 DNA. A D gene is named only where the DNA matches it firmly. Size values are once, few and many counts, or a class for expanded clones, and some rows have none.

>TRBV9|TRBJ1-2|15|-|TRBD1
CASSPGQGPTGGYTF
TGTGCCAGCAGCCCGGGACAGGGACCAACTGGCGGCTACACCTTC
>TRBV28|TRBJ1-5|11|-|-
CASSNYETQHF
TGTGCCAGCAGTAACTACGAGACCCAGCATTTT
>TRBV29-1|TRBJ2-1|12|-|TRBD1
CSEGQGANEQFF
TGCAGCGAGGGACAGGGGGCGAATGAGCAGTTCTTC
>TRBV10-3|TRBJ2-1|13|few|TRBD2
CATYSGSPDEQFF
TGTGCCACGTATAGCGGGAGTCCCGATGAGCAGTTCTTC
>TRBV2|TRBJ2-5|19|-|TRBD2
CASSPPRGLAGDWQETQYF
TGTGCCAGCAGTCCCCCCCGCGGACTAGCGGGAGACTGGCAAGAGACCCAGTACTTC
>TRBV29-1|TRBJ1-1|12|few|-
CSVEGRQTEAFF
TGCAGCGTTGAAGGCAGGCAGACTGAAGCTTTCTTT
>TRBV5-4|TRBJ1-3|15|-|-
CASSLAGQSGNTIYF
TGTGCCAGCAGCTTGGCCGGACAGTCTGGAAACACCATATATTTT
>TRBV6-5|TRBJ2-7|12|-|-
CASSQGTYEQYF
TGTGCCAGCAGTCAGGGTACCTACGAGCAGTACTTC
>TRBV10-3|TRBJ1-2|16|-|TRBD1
CAISSAPTGADYGYTF
TGTGCCATCAGCTCGGCCCCGACAGGGGCGGACTATGGCTACACCTTC
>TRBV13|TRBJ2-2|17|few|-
CASSSNMAQGVAGELFF
TGTGCCAGCAGCTCCAATATGGCGCAGGGCGTAGCCGGGGAGCTGTTTTTT
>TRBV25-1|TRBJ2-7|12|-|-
CASEEGGYEQYF
TGTGCCAGCGAGGAGGGCGGGTACGAGCAGTACTTC
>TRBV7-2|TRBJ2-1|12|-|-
CASSLVTSEQFF
TGTGCCAGCAGCCTTGTCACTAGTGAGCAGTTCTTC
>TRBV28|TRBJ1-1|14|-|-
CASSSLTDYTEAFF
TGTGCCAGCAGTTCACTTACCGATTACACTGAAGCTTTCTTT
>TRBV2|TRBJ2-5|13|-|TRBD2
CASRPREAETQYF
TGTGCCAGCAGGCCCCGGGAGGCGGAGACCCAGTACTTC
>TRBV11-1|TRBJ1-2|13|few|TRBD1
CASSLDRGLGYTF
TGTGCCAGCAGCTTAGACAGGGGGCTTGGCTACACCTTC
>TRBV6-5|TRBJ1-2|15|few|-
CASSYDREVLLGYTF
TGTGCCAGCAGTTACGACCGAGAGGTTCTGCTTGGCTACACCTTC
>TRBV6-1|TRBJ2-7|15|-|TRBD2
CASSATSGKAYEQYF
TGTGCCAGCAGTGCGACTAGCGGGAAAGCCTACGAGCAGTACTTC
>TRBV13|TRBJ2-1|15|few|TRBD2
CASSYSGRGYNEQFF
TGTGCCAGCAGCTACAGCGGGAGGGGATACAATGAGCAGTTCTTC
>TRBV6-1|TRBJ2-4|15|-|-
CASSEVDLAKNIQYF
TGTGCCAGCAGTGAAGTGGACTTAGCCAAAAACATTCAGTACTTC
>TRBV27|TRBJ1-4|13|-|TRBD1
CASSQSTGMKLFF
TGTGCCAGCAGCCAGTCGACAGGGATGAAACTGTTTTTT
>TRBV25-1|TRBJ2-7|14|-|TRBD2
CATEASGILREQYF
TGTGCCACCGAGGCTAGCGGGATCTTAAGAGAGCAGTACTTC
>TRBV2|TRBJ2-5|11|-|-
CASGELETQYF
TGTGCCAGCGGAGAGTTAGAGACCCAGTACTTC
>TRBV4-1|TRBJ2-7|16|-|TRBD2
CASSPSPGTRDYEQYF
TGCGCCAGCAGCCCATCGCCGGGGACTAGGGATTACGAGCAGTACTTC
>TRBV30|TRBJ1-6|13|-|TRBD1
CAWGGQANSPLHF
TGTGCCTGGGGGGGACAGGCTAATTCACCCCTCCACTTT
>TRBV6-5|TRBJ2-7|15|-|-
CASRPHFRGSYEQYF
TGTGCCAGCAGACCCCATTTTCGCGGGTCGTACGAGCAGTACTTC
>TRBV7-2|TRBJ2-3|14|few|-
CASSFGLSTDTQYF
TGTGCCAGCAGCTTCGGACTGAGCACAGATACGCAGTATTTT
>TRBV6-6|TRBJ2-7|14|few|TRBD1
CASSYGTGGYEQYF
TGTGCCAGCAGTTACGGGACAGGGGGCTACGAGCAGTACTTC
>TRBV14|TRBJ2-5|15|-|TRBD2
CASSQPTGGVETQYF
TGTGCCAGCAGCCAACCCACGGGGGGTGTGGAGACCCAGTACTTC
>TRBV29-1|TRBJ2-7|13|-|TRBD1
CSVGQGDLYEQYF
TGCAGCGTTGGACAGGGGGATCTCTACGAGCAGTACTTC
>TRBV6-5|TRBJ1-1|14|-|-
CASSPLGGRTEAFF
TGTGCCAGCAGCCCTTTGGGGGGTCGGACTGAAGCTTTCTTT
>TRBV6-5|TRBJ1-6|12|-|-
CASTRGESPLHF
TGTGCCAGCACTCGGGGGGAATCACCCCTCCACTTT
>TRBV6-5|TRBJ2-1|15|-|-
CASSYAGASYNEQFF
TGTGCCAGCAGTTACGCGGGGGCCTCCTACAATGAGCAGTTCTTC
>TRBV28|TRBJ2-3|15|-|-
CASNPAGQPTDTQYF
TGTGCCAGCAACCCCGCGGGACAGCCCACAGATACGCAGTATTTT
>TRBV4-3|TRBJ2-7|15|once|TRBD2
CASSQETSGIYEQYF
TGCGCCAGCAGCCAAGAGACTAGCGGTATCTACGAGCAGTACTTC
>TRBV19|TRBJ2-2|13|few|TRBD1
CASSMPAGGSVFF
TGTGCCAGTAGTATGCCCGCAGGGGGTAGTGTGTTTTTT
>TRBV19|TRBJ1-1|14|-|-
CASSIGGRDTEAFF
TGTGCCAGTAGTATAGGAGGGCGGGACACTGAAGCTTTCTTT
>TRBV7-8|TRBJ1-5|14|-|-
CASSLVEGNQPQHF
TGTGCCAGCAGCTTAGTCGAGGGCAATCAGCCCCAGCATTTT
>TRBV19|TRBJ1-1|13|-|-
CASSIPGLTEAFF
TGTGCCAGTAGTATCCCAGGACTCACTGAAGCTTTCTTT
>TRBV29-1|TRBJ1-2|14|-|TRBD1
CSAYPTGSGNGYTF
TGCAGCGCCTACCCGACAGGGTCTGGTAATGGCTACACCTTC
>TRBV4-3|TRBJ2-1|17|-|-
CASSQDSSQGGYNEQFF
TGCGCCAGCAGCCAAGATTCGAGTCAAGGAGGGTACAATGAGCAGTTCTTC
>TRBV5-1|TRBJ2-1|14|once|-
CASSFGRGGNEQFF
TGCGCCAGCAGCTTTGGCAGGGGCGGCAATGAGCAGTTCTTC
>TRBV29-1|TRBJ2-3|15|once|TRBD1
CSVDGDRGRADTQYF
TGCAGCGTTGATGGGGACAGGGGGCGGGCAGATACGCAGTATTTT
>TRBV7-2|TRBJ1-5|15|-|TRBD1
CASSSDYRGNQPQHF
TGTGCCAGCAGCTCCGATTACAGGGGGAATCAGCCCCAGCATTTT
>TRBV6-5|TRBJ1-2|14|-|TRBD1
CASSRQGGGSGYTF
TGTGCCAGCAGTCGACAGGGGGGGGGTTCTGGCTACACCTTC
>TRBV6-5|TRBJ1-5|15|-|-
CASSPGWGGNQPQHF
TGTGCCAGCAGTCCTGGGTGGGGAGGCAATCAGCCCCAGCATTTT
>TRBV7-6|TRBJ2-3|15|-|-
CASSQGGGHTDTQYF
TGTGCCAGCAGCCAAGGTGGCGGGCACACAGATACGCAGTATTTT
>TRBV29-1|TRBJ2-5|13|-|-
CSVEDRVGETQYF
TGCAGCGTTGAAGATCGGGTCGGGGAGACCCAGTACTTC
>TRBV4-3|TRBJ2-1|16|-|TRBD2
CASSQDPGLAASEQFF
TGCGCCAGCAGCCAAGATCCGGGACTAGCGGCGAGTGAGCAGTTCTTC
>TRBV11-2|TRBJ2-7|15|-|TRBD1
CASSLETGGSYEQYF
TGTGCCAGCAGCTTAGAGACAGGGGGCTCCTACGAGCAGTACTTC